The source of this T cell receptor beta chain is a study of beta chain features in type 1 diabetes. Background on the study: Across the samples, some 98,000,000 sorted cells were examined in total. Whole-study findings and limits: In the patient group, naive, central memory and Treg TCRB repertoires seemed more alike than in the healthy donor group. Using cDNA template may skew counts toward highly expressing activated cells.

With respect to this clone: The antigen remains unidentified.

Expressed TCRB transcripts got sequenced, as all isolated RNA was reverse transcribed. Sequencing was performed with immunoSEQ multiplex PCR; in TCRdb, only in-frame clones are kept and a portion is missing. Of fewer than 200,000 clones in the sample, about 13% were seen once. The CDR3 is 15 residues long. V was trimmed by 4 bases and J by 9 bases, leaving 22 bases between them. CDR1 is MNHEY, CDR2 SMNVEV, per germline (reference sequence). The sequencing input was central memory CD4+ T cells from blood. The rearrangement uses TRBV27 and TRBJ2-7; D uncertain. The sequence derives from a woman aged 18-30 years in good health. CDR3 nucleotides: TGTGCCAGCAGTTCTTACTCGACCGCGGAGCGTGCGCAGTACTTC. This codes for CASSSYSTAERAQYF.